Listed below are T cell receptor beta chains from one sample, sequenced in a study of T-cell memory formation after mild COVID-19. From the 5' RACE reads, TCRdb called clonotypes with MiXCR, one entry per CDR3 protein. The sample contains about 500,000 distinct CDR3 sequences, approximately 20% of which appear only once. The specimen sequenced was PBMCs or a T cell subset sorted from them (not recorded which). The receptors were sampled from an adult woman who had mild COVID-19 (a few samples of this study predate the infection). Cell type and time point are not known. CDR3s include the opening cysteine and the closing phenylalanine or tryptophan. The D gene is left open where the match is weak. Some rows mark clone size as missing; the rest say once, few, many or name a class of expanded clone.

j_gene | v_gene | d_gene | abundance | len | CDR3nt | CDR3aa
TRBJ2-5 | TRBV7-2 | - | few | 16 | TGTGCCAGCAGCTTAGATGCGGCAGGGCAGGGCGAGACCCAGTACTTC | CASSLDAAGQGETQYF
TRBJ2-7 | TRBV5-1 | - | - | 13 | TGCGCCAGCAGCGCTGGGTGGGGGAACGAGCAGTACTTC | CASSAGWGNEQYF
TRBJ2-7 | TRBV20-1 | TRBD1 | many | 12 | TGCAGTACAGGGGTCCCCCCCTACGAGCAGTACTTC | CSTGVPPYEQYF
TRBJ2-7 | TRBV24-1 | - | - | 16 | TGTGCCACCAGTGATTCGAAGACAGGCGTAACCTACGAGCAGTACTTC | CATSDSKTGVTYEQYF
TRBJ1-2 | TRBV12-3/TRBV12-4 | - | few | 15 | TGTGCCAGCAGTTTAGCAGCGGAGGGAGCGGGTGGCTACACCTTC | CASSLAAEGAGGYTF
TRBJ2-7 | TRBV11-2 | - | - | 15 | TGTGCCAGCAGCTCTACAAGGAGCAGCTCCTACGAGCAGTACTTC | CASSSTRSSSYEQYF
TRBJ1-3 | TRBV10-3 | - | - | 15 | TGTGCCATCAGTGAGTCCCCGGACAGTGGAAACACCATATATTTT | CAISESPDSGNTIYF
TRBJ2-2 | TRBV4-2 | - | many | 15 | TGTGCCAGCAGCCAAGAGTGGGGGAACACCGGGGAGCTGTTTTTT | CASSQEWGNTGELFF
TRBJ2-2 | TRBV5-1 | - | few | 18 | TGCGCCAGCAGCTTGAACGCTAACATATCCCCGAACACCGGGGAGCTGTTTTTT | CASSLNANISPNTGELFF
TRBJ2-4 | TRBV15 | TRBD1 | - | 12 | TGTGCCGCAGGACAGGGGAAAAACATTCAGTACTTC | CAAGQGKNIQYF
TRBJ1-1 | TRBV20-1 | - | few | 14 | TGCAGTGCTAGGGGCAGTGGAGGGAACACTGAAGCTTTCTTT | CSARGSGGNTEAFF
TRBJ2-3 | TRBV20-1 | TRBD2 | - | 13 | TGCAGTGCTAGCGGGGGGGTTATAGATACGCAGTATTTT | CSASGGVIDTQYF
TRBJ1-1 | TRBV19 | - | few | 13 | TGTGCCACTCAACTGGCGGAGAACACTGAAGCTTTCTTT | CATQLAENTEAFF
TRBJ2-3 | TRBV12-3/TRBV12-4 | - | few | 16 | TGTGCCAGCAGTTCCCGGGCTAAGGGGCCGCTAGATACGCAGTATTTT | CASSSRAKGPLDTQYF
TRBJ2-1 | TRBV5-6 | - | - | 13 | TGTGCCAGCAGCTTGCTAGCTCCGAATGAGCAGTTCTTC | CASSLLAPNEQFF
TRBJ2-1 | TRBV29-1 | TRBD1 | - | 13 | TGCAGCGTTGTATCGGACAGGGGCCCTGAGCAGTTCTTC | CSVVSDRGPEQFF
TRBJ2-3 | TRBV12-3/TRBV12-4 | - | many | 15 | TGTGCCAGCAGTACCCTTTTAGGGCCGGCAGATACGCAGTATTTT | CASSTLLGPADTQYF
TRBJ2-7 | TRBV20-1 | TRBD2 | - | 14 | TGCAGTGCTCTGCGTAGCGGGATTTCCGACGAGCAGTACTTC | CSALRSGISDEQYF
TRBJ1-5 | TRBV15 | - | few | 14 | TGTGCCACCAGCAGAGGTAAAATCAGTCAGCCCCAGCATTTT | CATSRGKISQPQHF
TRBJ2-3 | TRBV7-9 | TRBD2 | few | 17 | TGTGCCAGCAGCAAACCCCTGTCTAGCGGGCGCACAGATACGCAGTATTTT | CASSKPLSSGRTDTQYF